What follows is one T cell receptor (beta chain) and its context. Its antigen is undetermined. These data originate in a study of cytomegalovirus exposure and HLA in healthy donors. Findings of the study overall: With DRB1 most and HLA-C fewest, TCR association rates differed between HLA loci in a later analysis.

Trimming removed 8 bases at V and 0 bases at J, with 18 bases between. Per the germline V gene, CDR1 is SNHLY and CDR2 is FYNNEI. The CDR3 is made up of 16 amino acids. Researchers ran the PCR with 60 Vbeta and 13 Jbeta primers. Libraries were prepared by immunoSEQ multiplex PCR; TCRdb keeps only in-frame clonotypes and omits some of them. The data contain about 130,000 clones, approximately 80% of them singletons. This sequence was found in a female donor in good health and CMV-seronegative. The sample comprised PBMCs. The chain has TRBV2 and TRBJ2-3; weak D call: TRBD1 (6 bases). For the CDR3, the DNA is TGTGCCAGCTCGATTGCCGGGACAAGGAGCACAGATACGCAGTATTTT. This sequence encodes CASSIAGTRSTDTQYF.